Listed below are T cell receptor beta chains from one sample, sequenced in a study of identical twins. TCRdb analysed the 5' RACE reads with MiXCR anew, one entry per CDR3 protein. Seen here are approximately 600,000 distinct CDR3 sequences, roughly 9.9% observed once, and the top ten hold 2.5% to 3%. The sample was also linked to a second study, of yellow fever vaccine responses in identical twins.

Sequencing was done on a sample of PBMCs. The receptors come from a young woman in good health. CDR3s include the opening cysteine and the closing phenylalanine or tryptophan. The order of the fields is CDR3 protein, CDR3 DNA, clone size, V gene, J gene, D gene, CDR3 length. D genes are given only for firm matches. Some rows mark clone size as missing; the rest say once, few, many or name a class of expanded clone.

CDR3aa: CASSESGGRQPQHF; CDR3nt: TGCGCCAGCAGTGAGTCGGGGGGGCGGCAGCCCCAGCATTTT; abundance: -; v_gene: TRBV10-2; j_gene: TRBJ1-5; d_gene: -; len: 14
CDR3aa: CASSYLGGAGSGGEQYF; CDR3nt: TGTGCCAGCAGTTACCTCGGTGGGGCGGGGTCCGGGGGCGAGCAGTACTTC; abundance: few; v_gene: TRBV6-5; j_gene: TRBJ2-7; d_gene: -; len: 17
CDR3aa: CASSPPSQETQYF; CDR3nt: TGTGCCAGCAGCCCACCTAGTCAAGAGACCCAGTACTTC; abundance: -; v_gene: TRBV5-6; j_gene: TRBJ2-5; d_gene: -; len: 13
CDR3aa: CASSLVGNIQYF; CDR3nt: TGTGCCAGCAGCTTGGTGGGCAACATTCAGTACTTC; abundance: many; v_gene: TRBV5-5; j_gene: TRBJ2-4; d_gene: -; len: 12
CDR3aa: CATSDFAGQGLTDTQYF; CDR3nt: TGTGCCACCAGTGATTTTGCGGGACAGGGGCTCACAGATACGCAGTATTTT; abundance: many; v_gene: TRBV24-1; j_gene: TRBJ2-3; d_gene: TRBD1; len: 17
CDR3aa: CASSLRGSPYEQYF; CDR3nt: TGTGCCAGCAGTTTAAGGGGGAGCCCCTACGAGCAGTACTTC; abundance: -; v_gene: TRBV12-3/TRBV12-4; j_gene: TRBJ2-7; d_gene: -; len: 14
CDR3aa: CASSYYRASANTGELFF; CDR3nt: TGTGCCAGCAGTTATTATCGCGCGAGTGCGAACACCGGGGAGCTGTTTTTT; abundance: -; v_gene: TRBV6-2/TRBV6-3; j_gene: TRBJ2-2; d_gene: -; len: 17
CDR3aa: CASSQYRNTGELFF; CDR3nt: TGTGCCAGCAGCCAGTACAGGAACACCGGGGAGCTGTTTTTT; abundance: few; v_gene: TRBV3-1; j_gene: TRBJ2-2; d_gene: -; len: 14
CDR3aa: CASSFRGLDYEQYF; CDR3nt: TGTGCCAGCAGTTTTAGGGGGTTGGACTACGAGCAGTACTTC; abundance: few; v_gene: TRBV28; j_gene: TRBJ2-7; d_gene: -; len: 14
CDR3aa: CASWTESYEQYF; CDR3nt: TGTGCCAGTTGGACAGAATCCTACGAGCAGTACTTC; abundance: once; v_gene: TRBV27; j_gene: TRBJ2-7; d_gene: -; len: 12
CDR3aa: CSALTSGTSGGRAGELFF; CDR3nt: TGCAGCGCCTTGACATCCGGGACTAGCGGGGGGCGGGCCGGGGAGCTGTTTTTT; abundance: few; v_gene: TRBV29-1; j_gene: TRBJ2-2; d_gene: TRBD2; len: 18
CDR3aa: CASSDGKFLGDIQYF; CDR3nt: TGTGCCAGCAGCGACGGGAAATTTCTCGGCGACATTCAGTACTTC; abundance: few; v_gene: TRBV7-9; j_gene: TRBJ2-4; d_gene: -; len: 15
CDR3aa: CASRQAPRVTSGSSVETQYF; CDR3nt: TGTGCCAGCAGACAGGCGCCGAGAGTAACTAGCGGGAGTAGTGTAGAGACCCAGTACTTC; abundance: once; v_gene: TRBV2; j_gene: TRBJ2-5; d_gene: TRBD2; len: 20
CDR3aa: CASSWGQGQMFF; CDR3nt: TGTGCCAGCAGCTGGGGGCAGGGACAGATGTTCTTC; abundance: few; v_gene: TRBV7-2; j_gene: TRBJ2-1; d_gene: TRBD1; len: 12
CDR3aa: CSVDGADGSTDTQYF; CDR3nt: TGCAGCGTTGATGGGGCGGACGGTAGCACAGATACGCAGTATTTT; abundance: many; v_gene: TRBV29-1; j_gene: TRBJ2-3; d_gene: -; len: 15
CDR3aa: CASSQEGASFYEQYF; CDR3nt: TGTGCCAGCAGCCAAGAAGGGGCTTCTTTCTACGAGCAGTACTTC; abundance: few; v_gene: TRBV3-1; j_gene: TRBJ2-7; d_gene: -; len: 15
CDR3aa: CASSYQREAPPDTQYF; CDR3nt: TGTGCCAGCAGCTACCAGCGGGAGGCCCCCCCAGATACGCAGTATTTT; abundance: few; v_gene: TRBV7-9; j_gene: TRBJ2-3; d_gene: TRBD2; len: 16
CDR3aa: CSGKNTEAFF; CDR3nt: TGCAGCGGGAAGAACACTGAAGCTTTCTTT; abundance: few; v_gene: TRBV29-1; j_gene: TRBJ1-1; d_gene: -; len: 10
CDR3aa: CASSYTSGLAGTDTQYF; CDR3nt: TGTGCCAGCAGTTACACCTCAGGACTAGCGGGCACAGATACGCAGTATTTT; abundance: few; v_gene: TRBV6-5; j_gene: TRBJ2-3; d_gene: TRBD2; len: 17
CDR3aa: CASGLQGVYEQYF; CDR3nt: TGTGCCAGCGGGTTACAGGGTGTGTACGAGCAGTACTTC; abundance: few; v_gene: TRBV27; j_gene: TRBJ2-7; d_gene: -; len: 13
CDR3aa: CASSPRGGEYNEQFF; CDR3nt: TGTGCCAGCTCACCACGGGGCGGGGAGTACAATGAGCAGTTCTTC; abundance: many; v_gene: TRBV18; j_gene: TRBJ2-1; d_gene: -; len: 15
CDR3aa: CASSSEGYEQYF; CDR3nt: TGTGCCAGCAGTTCGGAGGGCTACGAGCAGTACTTC; abundance: many; v_gene: TRBV12-3/TRBV12-4; j_gene: TRBJ2-7; d_gene: -; len: 12
CDR3aa: CASSYFPPGRGGANVLTF; CDR3nt: TGTGCCAGCAGTTACTTCCCCCCAGGGAGAGGTGGGGCCAACGTCCTGACTTTC; abundance: few; v_gene: TRBV6-5; j_gene: TRBJ2-6; d_gene: -; len: 18
CDR3aa: CATSDSLYGYTF; CDR3nt: TGTGCCACCAGTGATAGCCTCTATGGCTACACCTTC; abundance: many; v_gene: TRBV24-1; j_gene: TRBJ1-2; d_gene: -; len: 12
CDR3aa: CSAWTSGMRETQYF; CDR3nt: TGCAGTGCGTGGACTAGCGGGATGCGAGAGACCCAGTACTTC; abundance: -; v_gene: TRBV20-1; j_gene: TRBJ2-5; d_gene: TRBD2; len: 14
CDR3aa: CASSPPMGARDTQYF; CDR3nt: TGTGCCAGCAGCCCGCCCATGGGTGCGCGGGATACGCAGTATTTT; abundance: few; v_gene: TRBV3-1; j_gene: TRBJ2-3; d_gene: -; len: 15
CDR3aa: CASSPYRDRGNEQFF; CDR3nt: TGTGCCAGCAGCCCGTACCGGGACAGGGGTAATGAGCAGTTCTTC; abundance: -; v_gene: TRBV11-2; j_gene: TRBJ2-1; d_gene: TRBD1; len: 15
CDR3aa: CSVEDQPPGFYNEQFF; CDR3nt: TGCAGCGTTGAAGATCAGCCCCCGGGGTTCTACAATGAGCAGTTCTTC; abundance: many; v_gene: TRBV29-1; j_gene: TRBJ2-1; d_gene: -; len: 16
CDR3aa: CSARGTVQETQYF; CDR3nt: TGCAGTGCTAGGGGGACAGTCCAAGAGACCCAGTACTTC; abundance: many; v_gene: TRBV20-1; j_gene: TRBJ2-5; d_gene: TRBD1; len: 13
CDR3aa: CASTTTYEQYF; CDR3nt: TGTGCCAGCACTACAACCTACGAGCAGTACTTC; abundance: -; v_gene: TRBV2; j_gene: TRBJ2-7; d_gene: -; len: 11
CDR3aa: CASSLRHTGQGAKDTEAFF; CDR3nt: TGTGCCAGCAGCTTGAGACATACGGGACAGGGGGCGAAGGACACTGAAGCTTTCTTT; abundance: few; v_gene: TRBV11-2; j_gene: TRBJ1-1; d_gene: TRBD1; len: 19
CDR3aa: CASSFLSGGALVQEQFF; CDR3nt: TGTGCCAGCAGCTTTCTAAGCGGGGGGGCGCTGGTCCAAGAGCAGTTCTTC; abundance: few; v_gene: TRBV7-9; j_gene: TRBJ2-1; d_gene: TRBD2; len: 17
CDR3aa: CASTRYPPNTQYF; CDR3nt: TGTGCCAGCACCCGATATCCCCCAAATACGCAGTATTTT; abundance: -; v_gene: TRBV11-1; j_gene: TRBJ2-3; d_gene: -; len: 13